The subject of this entry is one TCR beta chain. Its antigen is unknown. Qualities for individual bases were not recorded, and no much larger clone is one base off. Ficoll-Paque density gradient centrifugation was the method used to isolate PBMCs. This sample was sequenced with an Illumina NovaSeq 6000. TCRalpha and TCRbeta cDNA libraries were constructed by 5'RACE with constant-segment primers, with sample barcodes and unique molecular identifiers being introduced. Trizol reagent was used to extract RNA from every sample. Library amplification was performed in two PCR steps, and a second sample barcode and Illumina TruSeq adapters were introduced in the second step. The libraries were sequenced on an Illumina NovaSeq using 2 x 150 bp paired-end reads. Per the authors' processing: Demultiplexing of reads and collapsing into UMI-guided consensus sequences were performed with migec v1.2.7. Using mixcr v2.1.11, the UMI consensuses were aligned to TRA and TRB V and J templates and assembled into clonotypes. A clonotype was counted as expanded or contracted only if both edgeR and NoisET called the change significant, with noise models trained on biological replicates. edgeR calls used a false discovery rate-adjusted p below 0.01 and a log2 fold-change threshold of 1. PCA with hierarchical clustering of max-normalized trajectories of the 1000 most abundant clonotypes was used as exploratory dynamics analysis. The CD4 or CD8 phenotype of responding clones was assigned using the separately sequenced CD4+ and CD8+ repertoires. Through fastp at Q25 and MiXCR, TCRdb rebuilt clones from the public reads, retaining in-frame beta chains. Rows with one shared CDR3 protein collapse into an entry with the most common genes and DNA. TCRdb, rather than the study authors, made the V and J calls. Here the sample has roughly 380,000 distinct CDR3 sequences; around 27% occur a single time. The ten largest clones represent roughly 13% of the sample.

The data stem from a study of T-cell memory formation after mild COVID-19 (dated by TCRdb to about 2021). With respect to the entire study: Most TCR sequence clusters were specific to one of the two donors. The cohort comprised two young, previously healthy adult volunteers, one female and one male. In two donors, T-cell clones that expanded and contracted after mild COVID-19 were followed by sequencing TCRalpha and TCRbeta repertoires longitudinally. What the study reported, not specific to this receptor: Only a couple of mild cases were covered by the study, and larger cohorts that include severe cases with pre-infection samples were considered necessary. Balanced CD4/CD8 phenotypes were observed for clones contracting from day 15 to 85, whereas a bias towards CD4+ was observed for a second wave of clones expanding from day 15 to 37. Some responding clones were found in pre-infection memory, which suggests that pre-existing cross-reactive memory T cells took part in the SARS-CoV-2 response. SARS-CoV-2 specificity was not confirmed for the second-wave clones peaking on day 37. Contracting CD4+ clones were located mainly in the CM and EM memory subsets, whereas CD8+ clones were found to be enriched in EMRA.

The CDR3 holds 15 amino acids from the cysteine to the phenylalanine. Only the CDR3 DNA stays, 45 bases, in frame from base 1. The trim is 2 bases for V and 0 bases for J, with a gap of 9 bases between the germline ends. CDR1 and CDR2 were assigned from the germline V gene as MNHEY and SVGAGI. This clonotype originated in an adult woman who had mild COVID-19 (a few samples of this study predate the infection). The sample titles of this study are shuffled in the database, so cell type and time point are left out; the donor was told from shared clones. The material sequenced was PBMCs or a T cell subset sorted from them (not recorded which). The chain employs TRBV6-5 and TRBJ2-3, with a weak D call of TRBD1 (5 bases match). The CDR3 in this case is CASSYGAASTDTQYF. The DNA reads TGTGCCAGCAGTTACGGGGCAGCTAGCACAGATACGCAGTATTTT.